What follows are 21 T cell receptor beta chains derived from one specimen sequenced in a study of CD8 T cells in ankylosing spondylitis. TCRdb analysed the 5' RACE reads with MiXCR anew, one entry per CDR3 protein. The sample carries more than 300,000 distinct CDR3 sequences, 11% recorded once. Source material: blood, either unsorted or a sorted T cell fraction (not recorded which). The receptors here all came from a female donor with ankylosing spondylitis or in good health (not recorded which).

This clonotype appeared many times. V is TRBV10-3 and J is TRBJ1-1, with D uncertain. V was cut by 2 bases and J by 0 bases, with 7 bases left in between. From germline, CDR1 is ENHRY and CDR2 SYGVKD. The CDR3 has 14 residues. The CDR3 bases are TGTGCCATCAGTGAGGACCAAATGAACACTGAAGCTTTCTTT. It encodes CAISEDQMNTEAFF.

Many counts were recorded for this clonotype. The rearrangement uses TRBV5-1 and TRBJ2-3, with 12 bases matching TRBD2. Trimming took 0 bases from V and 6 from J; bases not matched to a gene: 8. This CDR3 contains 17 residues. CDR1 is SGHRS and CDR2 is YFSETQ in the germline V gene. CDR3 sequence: CASSLGPSGRVTDTQYF. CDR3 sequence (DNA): TGCGCCAGCAGCTTGGGCCCTAGCGGGAGGGTCACGGATACGCAGTATTTT.

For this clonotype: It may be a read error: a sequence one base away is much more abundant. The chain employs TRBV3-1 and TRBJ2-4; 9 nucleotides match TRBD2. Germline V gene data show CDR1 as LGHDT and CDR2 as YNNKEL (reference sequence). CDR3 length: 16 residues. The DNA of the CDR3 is TGTGCCGGCAGCCAAGATGGAGGCGGGAGGGGAAACATTCAGTACTTC. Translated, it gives CAGSQDGGGRGNIQYF.

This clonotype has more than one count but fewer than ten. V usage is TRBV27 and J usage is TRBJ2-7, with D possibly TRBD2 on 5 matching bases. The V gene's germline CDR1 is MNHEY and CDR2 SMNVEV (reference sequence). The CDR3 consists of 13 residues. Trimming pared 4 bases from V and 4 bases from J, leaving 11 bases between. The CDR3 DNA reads TGTGCCAGCAGTTCCGGGGTATCGTACGAGCAGTACTTC. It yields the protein CASSSGVSYEQYF.

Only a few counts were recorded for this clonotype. The CDR3 spells CASSLVRGGQETQYF. CDR3 DNA sequence: TGTGCCAGCAGCTTAGTCAGGGGGGGCCAAGAGACCCAGTACTTC. The rearrangement uses TRBV7-2 and TRBJ2-5; the D gene could be TRBD1 or TRBD2 (7 bases each). Per germline, CDR1 SGHTA and CDR2 FQGNSA. This CDR3 spans 15 amino acids. V shed 1 base and J shed 1 base, with 10 bases lying between them. Full variable domain (missing parts from reference TRBV7-2 and TRBJ2-5): GAGVSQSPSNKVTEKGKDVELRCDPISGHTALYWYRQSLGQGLEFLIYFQGNSAPDKSGLPSDRFSAERTGGSVSTLTIQRTQQEDSAVYLCASSLVRGGQETQYFGPGTRLLVL.

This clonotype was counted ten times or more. This chain's CDR3 is CASKVGRNEKLFF. The CDR3 DNA follows: TGTGCCAGCAAGGTTGGGCGTAATGAAAAACTGTTTTTT. The genes are TRBV6-1 and TRBJ1-4; D ambiguous. This CDR3 has 13 amino acids. Germline V gene lookup returns CDR1 MNHNS and CDR2 SASEGT. Trimming removed 7 bases from V and 4 bases from J, with 10 bases in between.

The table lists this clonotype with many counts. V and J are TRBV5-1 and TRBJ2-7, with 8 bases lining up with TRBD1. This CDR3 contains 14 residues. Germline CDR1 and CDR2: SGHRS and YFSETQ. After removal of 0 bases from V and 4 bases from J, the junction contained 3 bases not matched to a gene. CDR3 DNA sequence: TGCGCCAGCAGCTTGGACCAGGGGGCTTACGAGCAGTACTTC. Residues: CASSLDQGAYEQYF.

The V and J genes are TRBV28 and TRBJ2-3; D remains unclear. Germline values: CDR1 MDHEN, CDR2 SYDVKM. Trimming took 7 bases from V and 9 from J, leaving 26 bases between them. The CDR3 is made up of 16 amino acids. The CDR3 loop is CASTPSVLEHSLTQYF. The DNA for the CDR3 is TGTGCCAGCACTCCGTCGGTTTTAGAGCACTCCTTGACGCAGTATTTT.

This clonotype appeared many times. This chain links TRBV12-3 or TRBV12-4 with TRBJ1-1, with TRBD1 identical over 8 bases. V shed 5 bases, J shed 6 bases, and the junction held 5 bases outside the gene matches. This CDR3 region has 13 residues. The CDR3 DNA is TGTGCCAGCAGTCTTTACAGGGGGGCTGAAGCTTTCTTT. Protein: CASSLYRGAEAFF.

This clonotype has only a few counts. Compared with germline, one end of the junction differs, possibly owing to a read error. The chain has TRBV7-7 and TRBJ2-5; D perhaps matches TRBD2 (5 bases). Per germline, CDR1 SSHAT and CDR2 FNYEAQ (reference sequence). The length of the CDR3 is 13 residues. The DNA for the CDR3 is TGTGCTAGCAGCCGTTGGGGAGAAGAGACCCAGTACTTC. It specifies CASSRWGEETQYF.

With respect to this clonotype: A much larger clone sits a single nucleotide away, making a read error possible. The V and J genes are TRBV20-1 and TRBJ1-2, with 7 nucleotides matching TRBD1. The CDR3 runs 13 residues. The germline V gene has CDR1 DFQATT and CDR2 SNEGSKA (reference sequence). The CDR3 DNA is TGCAGTGCCGACAGACAGGGATCGGATGGCGACACCTTC. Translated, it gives CSADRQGSDGDTF.

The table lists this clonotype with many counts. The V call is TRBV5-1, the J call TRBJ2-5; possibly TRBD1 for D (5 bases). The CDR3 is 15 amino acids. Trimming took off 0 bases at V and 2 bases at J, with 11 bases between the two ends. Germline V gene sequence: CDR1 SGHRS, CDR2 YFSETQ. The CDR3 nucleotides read TGCGCCAGCAGCTTGGAATGGGGCCTACAAGAGACCCAGTACTTC. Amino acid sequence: CASSLEWGLQETQYF.

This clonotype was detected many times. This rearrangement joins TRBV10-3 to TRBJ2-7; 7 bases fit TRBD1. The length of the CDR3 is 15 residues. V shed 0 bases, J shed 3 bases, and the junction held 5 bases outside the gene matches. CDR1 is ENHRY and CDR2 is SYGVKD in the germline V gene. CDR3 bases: TGTGCCATCAGTGAGTCTACGGGACAGAGCTACGAGCAGTACTTC. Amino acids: CAISESTGQSYEQYF.

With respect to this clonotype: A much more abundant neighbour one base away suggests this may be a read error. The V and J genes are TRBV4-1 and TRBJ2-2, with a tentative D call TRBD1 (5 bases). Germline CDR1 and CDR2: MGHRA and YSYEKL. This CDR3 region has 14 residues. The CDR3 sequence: CASSPRDYTAELFF. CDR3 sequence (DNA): TGCGCCAGCAGCCCCAGGGATTACACCGCGGAGCTGTTTTTT.

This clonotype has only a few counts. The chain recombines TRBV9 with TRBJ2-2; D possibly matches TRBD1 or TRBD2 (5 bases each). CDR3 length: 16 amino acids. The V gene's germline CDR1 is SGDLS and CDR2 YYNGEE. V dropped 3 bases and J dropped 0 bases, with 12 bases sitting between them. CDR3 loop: CASSATGTPNTGELFF. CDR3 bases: TGTGCCAGCAGCGCTACCGGGACCCCGAACACCGGGGAGCTGTTTTTT.

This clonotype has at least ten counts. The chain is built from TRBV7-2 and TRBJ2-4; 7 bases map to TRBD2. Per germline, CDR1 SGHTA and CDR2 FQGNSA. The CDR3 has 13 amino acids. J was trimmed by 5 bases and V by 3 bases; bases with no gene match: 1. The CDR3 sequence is CASSLTSQNIQYF. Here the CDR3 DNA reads TGTGCCAGCAGCTTGACTAGCCAAAACATTCAGTACTTC.

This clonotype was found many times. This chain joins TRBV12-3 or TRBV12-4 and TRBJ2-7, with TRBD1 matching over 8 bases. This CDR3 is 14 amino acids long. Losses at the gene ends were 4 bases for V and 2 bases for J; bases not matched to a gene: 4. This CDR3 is CASSSQGGPYEQYF. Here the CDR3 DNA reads TGTGCCAGCAGTTCACAGGGGGGACCCTACGAGCAGTACTTC.

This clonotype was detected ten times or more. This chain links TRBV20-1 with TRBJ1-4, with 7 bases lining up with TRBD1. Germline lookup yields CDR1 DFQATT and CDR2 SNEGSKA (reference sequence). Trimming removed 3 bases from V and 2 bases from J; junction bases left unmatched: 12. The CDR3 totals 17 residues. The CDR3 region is CSASDRDATGTNEKLFF. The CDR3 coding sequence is TGCAGTGCTAGCGACAGGGATGCCACCGGGACTAATGAAAAACTGTTTTTT.

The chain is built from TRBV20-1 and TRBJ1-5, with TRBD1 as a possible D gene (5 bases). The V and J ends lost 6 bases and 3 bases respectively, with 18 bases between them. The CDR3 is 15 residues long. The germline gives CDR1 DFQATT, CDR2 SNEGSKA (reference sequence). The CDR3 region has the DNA TGCAGTGCCACCACGGCCGGGGGGGACAATCAGCCCCAGCATTTT. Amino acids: CSATTAGGDNQPQHF.

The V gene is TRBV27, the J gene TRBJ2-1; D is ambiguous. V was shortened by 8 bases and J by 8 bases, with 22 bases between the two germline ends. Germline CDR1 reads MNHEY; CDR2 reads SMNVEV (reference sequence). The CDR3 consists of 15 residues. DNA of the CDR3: TGTGCCAGCGACGCCTTTGGCCGGATAAATCATGAGCAGTTCTTC. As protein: CASDAFGRINHEQFF.

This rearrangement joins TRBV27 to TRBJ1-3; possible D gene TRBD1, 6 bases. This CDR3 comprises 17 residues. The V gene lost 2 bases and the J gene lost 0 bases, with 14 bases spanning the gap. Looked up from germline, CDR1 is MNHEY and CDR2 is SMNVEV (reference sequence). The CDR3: CASSLPPGHSSGNTIYF. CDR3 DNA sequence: TGTGCCAGCAGTTTACCCCCGGGACATAGCTCTGGAAACACCATATATTTT.